The entry that follows covers one T cell receptor beta chain sequence. As yet, its antigen is unknown. This entry comes from a study of T cell responses to AZD1222 COVID-19 vaccine. CDR1 is SGHRS and CDR2 is YFSETQ in the germline V gene. The CDR3 covers 15 residues. V was cut by 1 base and J by 0 bases, with 7 bases left in between. Profiled with immunoSEQ multiplex PCR; TCRdb holds only in-frame clones, not every one. Here the sample spans 120,000 or so clones, about 92% being singletons. Overall study findings and caveats: Among AZD1222 vaccinees, only five or six were seropositive at baseline.

V is TRBV5-1 and J is TRBJ2-2; the D is unclear. The sequence came from an adult in good health. Here the sequenced sample was peripheral blood, taken on day 0 of AZD1222 vaccination. CDR3 DNA: TGCGCCAGCAGCTTGAGGGAACCGAACACCGGGGAGCTGTTTTTT. It is translated as CASSLREPNTGELFF. The variable domain in full, completed from reference TRBV5-1 and TRBJ2-2, reads KAGVTQTPRYLIKTRGQQVTLSCSPISGHRSVSWYQQTPGQGLQFLFEYFSETQRNKGNFPGRFSGRQFSNSRSEMNVSTLELGDSALYLCASSLREPNTGELFFGEGSRLTVL.